This T cell receptor (beta chain) comes out of a study of shared clonotypes between healthy human individuals (TCRdb year 2020). Turning to the overall study: The cohort included three men and a couple of women between 18 and 49 years of age. Per donor, three plates each were used for CD4 naive and CD4 memory, two for CD8 naive, and one for CD8 memory. To estimate repertoire size and how much clonotypes are shared between individuals, the study performed deep sequencing of blood TCR repertoires from about 5 healthy adults. Libraries were prepared and TCR repertoires were sequenced by different laboratories using diverse techniques, in order to increase sequencing depth and limit assay-specific biases. Each donor's leukapheresis produced roughly between about 0.9 and 9.5 billion PBMCs.

The germline V and J ends show losses of 8 bases and 3 bases respectively, and no gene match explains 8 bases of the junction. From the germline V gene, CDR1 is SNHLY and CDR2 is FYNNEI. The CDR3 measures 14 amino acids from cysteine to phenylalanine. Only the CDR3 DNA is retained, 42 bases long and in frame from the first base. TCR CDR3 regions were amplified from genomic DNA by multiplex PCR using the deep immunoSEQ assay. For each cell subset, the extracted genomic DNA was distributed evenly across all wells of several immunoSEQ 96-well plates, and each plate served as one replicate. Each replicate PCR for sorted subsets received 150 to 250 ng genomic DNA, equal to about 30,000 T cell genomes. The purified libraries were quantified using a Qubit 3.0 fluorometer, sized with a Bioanalyzer 2100, and then quantified again using the KAPA Library Quantification kit. Every immunoSEQ 96-well plate was sequenced on a dedicated single-read 150-cycle Illumina NextSeq 550 flow cell. Per the authors' processing: Because the immunoSEQ output included only junctional sequences and no quality scores, the filtering could not be the same as the filtering used for full-length reads. To assign V/J genes and CDR3, sequences were annotated against IMGT germline references using PyIR, a Python wrapper for IgBLAST v1.9. Reads were filtered out if the reads had weak V/J assignments (E-value above 1e-6), no CDR3, stop codons, out-of-frame junctions, or ambiguous translated residues. V3J clonotypes were defined as sequences sharing an identical inferred V gene, J gene, and CDR3 amino acid sequence. The percentage overlap between two repertoires was calculated by dividing the number of shared unique clonotypes by the size of the smaller repertoire. Repertoire richness was assessed with RTK rarefaction, the Chao1 estimator, and Recon v2.1 estimates of unobserved clonotypes. Generation probabilities for all TCRbeta clonotypes obtained by the gDNA method from four donors were computed using OLGA. Entries here come from immuneACCESS through TCRdb and include only in-frame sequences with V and J called. Some clones fail to appear in such tables; in the studies checked, an unresolved V gene covers under half of the shortfall, and the cause of the remainder is unknown. Clone size and the V and J calls come from that table; the DNA yielded D and trimming. In all, the sample holds 1 million to 1.3 million clones, and 78% of those were seen once. Around 0.6% of the sample lies in the top ten.

The donors were healthy, HIV-negative adults who had no recently reported acute infections or vaccinations. Only Caucasian adults living in Nashville, Tennessee, USA were represented among the donors. CD4+ T cells were enriched by magnetic negative selection, after which naive cells were positively selected on CD45RA and the negative fraction was taken as the memory subset. Blood was obtained by leukapheresis, after which PBMCs were separated by Ficoll-Histopaque density gradient centrifugation and cryopreserved in liquid nitrogen vapor phase. Analytical flow cytometry was used to check the purity and quantity of every magnetically sorted T cell population. Genomic DNA was isolated from every sorted fraction and measured by UV absorbance on a Nanodrop 2000c. For this clone: This receptor's antigen is unknown. Base qualities are not recorded, but no much larger clone differs from it by a single base.

Study-level results and caveats: Pairwise subsampling led to the expectation that sequencing depth would affect the degree of clonotype sharing among donors. Clonotypes shared by all four sorted-subset donors showed higher generation probabilities than non-shared clonotypes. The genetic and exposure-history diversity represented was limited by the small number of donors. Across four donors, around 5.4% of naive CD4, over 3% of naive CD8, around 2.5% of memory CD4, and approximately 0.4% of memory CD8 clonotypes were shared. Only blood was sampled, and tissue TCR repertoires likely differ from those in blood. Even with the large sequencing depth, rarefaction of the sorted-subset datasets indicated that sequencing was incomplete. Larger estimated clonotype richness was generally found for naive subsets than for memory subsets.

The material sequenced was memory CD4+ T cells from PBMCs. The sample's cell subset or site label is to be understood as: CD45RA-negative fraction. The receptor comes from a man younger than 35 in good health. Some clones in this sample may be carry-over from other donors' samples. The chain links TRBV2 with TRBJ1-2; TRBD1 fits 8 bases in the junction. In nucleotide form, the sequence is TGTGCCAGCTTTAGACTGGGACAGGACTATGGCTACACCTTC. This sequence encodes CASFRLGQDYGYTF.